This T cell receptor beta chain was sequenced during a study of shared clonotypes between healthy human individuals (TCRdb year 2020). General notes on the study: Two women and three men aged 18 to 49 years were included in the cohort. To increase sequencing depth and limit assay-specific biases, different laboratories used diverse techniques to prepare libraries and sequence TCR repertoires. For each donor, CD4 naive and CD4 memory were each given three plates, CD8 naive was given two plates, and CD8 memory was given one plate. Between about 0.9 and 8.9 billion PBMCs per donor were obtained by leukapheresis. To estimate repertoire size and how much clonotype sharing occurs between individuals, the study deeply sequenced the blood TCR repertoires of 5 or 6 healthy adults. The full study reports these points: Pairwise subsampling led to the expectation that sequencing depth would affect the degree of clonotype sharing among donors. Because the study included only a small number of donors, the genetic and exposure-history diversity represented was limited. Even with the large sequencing depth, rarefaction of the sorted-subset datasets indicated that sequencing was incomplete. Across four donors, around 5.4% of naive CD4, roughly 3.4% of naive CD8, 2.3% of memory CD4, and approximately 0.4% of memory CD8 clonotypes were shared. Naive subsets generally had larger estimated clonotype richness than memory subsets did. Higher generation probabilities were observed for clonotypes shared by all four sorted-subset donors than for non-shared clonotypes. Sampling was restricted to blood, and TCR repertoires in tissues likely differ from the TCR repertoires found in blood.

Using the deep immunoSEQ assay, multiplex PCR amplified TCR CDR3 regions from genomic DNA. Extracted genomic DNA from each cell subset was spread evenly across all wells of several immunoSEQ 96-well plates, with each plate serving as a replicate. For sorted subsets, each replicate PCR was loaded with roughly 190 ng genomic DNA, equivalent to 25,000 to 35,000 T cell genomes. Purified libraries were measured with a Qubit 3.0 fluorometer, size-checked on a Bioanalyzer 2100, and measured again with the KAPA Library Quantification kit. Each immunoSEQ 96-well plate was sequenced on its own single-read 150-cycle Illumina NextSeq 550 flow cell. In the authors' own workflow: The immunoSEQ output contained only junctional sequences without quality scores, so filtering could not match that applied to full-length reads. Sequences were annotated with PyIR, a Python wrapper for IgBLAST v1.9, using IMGT germline references to assign V/J genes and CDR3. Reads were filtered out if the reads had weak V/J assignments (E-value above 1e-6), no CDR3, stop codons, out-of-frame junctions, or ambiguous translated residues. V3J clonotypes were defined by identical inferred V gene, J gene, and CDR3 amino acid sequence. The percentage overlap between two repertoires was calculated by dividing the number of shared unique clonotypes by the size of the smaller repertoire. Repertoire richness was assessed with RTK rarefaction, the Chao1 estimator, and Recon v2.1 estimates of unobserved clonotypes. OLGA was used to compute generation probabilities for all TCRbeta clonotypes that the gDNA method yielded from a handful of donors. Imported from immuneACCESS, the table was reduced by TCRdb to in-frame sequences with V and J called. These copies leave out some clones; in studies compared against another copy, an unresolved V gene accounts for under half, and the cause of the remainder is not known. V and J calls and clone size are given by that table; D and trimming were obtained from the DNA. This sample holds about 600,000 clones; less than 98% were observed only once. Clones ranked in the top ten supply 0.045% to 0.07% of the sample.

The CDR3 runs 17 residues from the cysteine to the phenylalanine. Of all the DNA, just the CDR3 is kept, 51 bases in frame from base 1. V drops 1 base and J drops 0 bases, leaving 16 bases in between. The germline V gene provides CDR1 MNHNS and CDR2 SASEGT. In the case of this clone: The specificity of this receptor is unknown. No clone much larger than this one lies a single base away; base qualities are absent.

The donors were healthy, HIV-negative adults who had no recently reported acute infections or vaccinations. All donors were Caucasian adults living in Nashville, Tennessee, USA. CD4+ T cells were enriched by magnetic negative selection, after which naive cells were positively selected on CD45RA and the negative fraction was taken as the memory subset. After blood collection by leukapheresis, PBMCs were isolated using Ficoll-Histopaque density gradient centrifugation and then cryopreserved in the vapor phase of liquid nitrogen. Analytical flow cytometry was used to check the purity and quantity of each magnetically sorted T cell population. Each sorted fraction had its genomic DNA isolated and then quantified by UV absorbance on a Nanodrop 2000c.

The chain is encoded by TRBV6-1 joined to TRBJ2-7, and possibly TRBD2, on 5 matching bases. Material for sequencing was naive CD4+ T cells sorted from blood. This sample's cell subset or site label indicates: CD45RA+ positively selected. This receptor was obtained from a woman between 25 and 40 years old in good health. CDR3 reads: CASSEDGGWRSSYEQYF. The nucleotide sequence reads as follows: TGTGCCAGCAGTGAAGATGGAGGCTGGAGAAGCTCCTACGAGCAGTACTTC.